This T cell receptor (beta chain) was recorded in a study of T cells in Graves' hyperthyroidism and ophthalmopathy. Study-wide context: Sampling of peripheral blood happened at initial diagnosis, prior to any treatment.

Many counts were recorded for this clonotype. Amplification of TCR beta CDR3 regions was performed using RNA transcripts as template. The HTBI primer set drove a first-round RT-PCR of the TCR CDR3. One entry per CDR3 protein, called by TCRdb with MiXCR from the multiplex PCR reads. The data show over 650,000 distinct CDR3 sequences, about 16% seen once. Hyperthyroidism was newly diagnosed in patients aged 18 to 65 (duration under 2 months). Exclusion of a patient resulted from uncontrolled infection, other autoimmune disease, pregnancy or lactation. The authors obtained PBMCs from over 8 ml of fresh peripheral blood. The clonotype was recovered from a man aged 18-30 years with Graves' hyperthyroidism. The specimen was blood.

CDR3 bases: TGTGCCAGCAGATCCCGGGAGGGAGAGCAGTACTTC. This gives the protein CASRSREGEQYF. This sequence joins TRBV6-2 or TRBV6-3 and TRBJ2-7; TRBD2 agrees at 8 bases. The CDR3 consists of 12 residues. Unmatched junction bases numbered 5, after V lost 6 bases and J lost 7 bases. Germline CDR1 MNHEY, CDR2 SVGEGT.